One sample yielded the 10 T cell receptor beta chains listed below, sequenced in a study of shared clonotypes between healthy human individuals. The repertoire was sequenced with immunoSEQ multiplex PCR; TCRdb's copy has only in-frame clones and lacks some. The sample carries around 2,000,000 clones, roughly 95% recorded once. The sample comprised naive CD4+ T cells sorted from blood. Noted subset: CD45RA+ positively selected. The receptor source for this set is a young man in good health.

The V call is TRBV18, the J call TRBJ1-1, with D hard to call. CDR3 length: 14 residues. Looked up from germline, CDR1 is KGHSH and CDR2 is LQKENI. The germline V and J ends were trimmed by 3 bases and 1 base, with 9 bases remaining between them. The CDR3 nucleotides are TGTGCCAGCTCACCTGCGACGGCGAACACTGAAGCTTTCTTT. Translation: CASSPATANTEAFF.

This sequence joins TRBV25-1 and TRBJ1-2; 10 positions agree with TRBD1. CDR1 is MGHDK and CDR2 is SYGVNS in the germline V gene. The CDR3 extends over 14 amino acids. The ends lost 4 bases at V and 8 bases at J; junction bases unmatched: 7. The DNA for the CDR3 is TGTGCCAGCAGTGCCTTCCCGACAGGGGGCGGCTACACCTTC. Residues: CASSAFPTGGGYTF.

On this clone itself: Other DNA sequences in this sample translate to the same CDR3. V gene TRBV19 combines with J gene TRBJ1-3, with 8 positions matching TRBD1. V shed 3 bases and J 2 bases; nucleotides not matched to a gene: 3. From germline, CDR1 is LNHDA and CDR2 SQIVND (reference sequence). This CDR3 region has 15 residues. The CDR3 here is CASSIDRGPGNTIYF. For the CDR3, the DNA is TGTGCCAGTAGTATCGACAGGGGCCCTGGAAACACCATATATTTT.

The CDR3, as DNA: TGTGCCTGGAGTGCCGGGACAGGACAGGGGGAGACCCAGTACTTC. Its translation: CAWSAGTGQGETQYF. V is TRBV30 and J is TRBJ2-5, with 9 bases identical to TRBD1. From germline, CDR1 is GTSNPN and CDR2 SVGIG (reference sequence). There are 15 residues in the CDR3. V lost 1 base, J lost 5 bases, and 8 bases stayed unmatched.

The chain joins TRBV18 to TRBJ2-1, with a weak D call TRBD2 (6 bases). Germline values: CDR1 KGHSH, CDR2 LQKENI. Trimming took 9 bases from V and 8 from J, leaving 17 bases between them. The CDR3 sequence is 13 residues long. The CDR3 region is CASRGLPSDEQFF. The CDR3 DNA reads TGTGCCAGTCGAGGACTACCCTCCGATGAGCAGTTCTTC.

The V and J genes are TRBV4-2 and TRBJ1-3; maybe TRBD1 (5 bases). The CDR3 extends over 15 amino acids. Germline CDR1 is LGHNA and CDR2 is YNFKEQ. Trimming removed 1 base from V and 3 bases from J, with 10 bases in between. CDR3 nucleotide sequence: TGTGCCAGCAGCCAAGGTCGGGGGAATGGAAACACCATATATTTT. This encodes CASSQGRGNGNTIYF.

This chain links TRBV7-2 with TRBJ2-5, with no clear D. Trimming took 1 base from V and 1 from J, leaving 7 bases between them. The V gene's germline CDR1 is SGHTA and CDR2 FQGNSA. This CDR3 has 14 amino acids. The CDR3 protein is CASSLGHLQETQYF. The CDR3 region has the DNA TGTGCCAGCAGCTTAGGACACCTCCAAGAGACCCAGTACTTC.

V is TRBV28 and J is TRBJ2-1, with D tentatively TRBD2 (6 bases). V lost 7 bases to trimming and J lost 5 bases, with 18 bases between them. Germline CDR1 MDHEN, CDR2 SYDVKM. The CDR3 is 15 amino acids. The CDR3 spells CASTLGRGLNNEQFF. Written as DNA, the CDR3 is TGTGCCAGCACCTTAGGGCGGGGACTCAACAATGAGCAGTTCTTC.

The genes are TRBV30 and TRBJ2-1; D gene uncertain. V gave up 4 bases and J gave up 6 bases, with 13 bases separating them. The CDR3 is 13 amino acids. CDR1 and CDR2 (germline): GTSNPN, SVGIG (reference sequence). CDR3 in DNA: TGTGCCTGGACTCCCCCCCTGATCAATGAGCAGTTCTTC. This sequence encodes CAWTPPLINEQFF.

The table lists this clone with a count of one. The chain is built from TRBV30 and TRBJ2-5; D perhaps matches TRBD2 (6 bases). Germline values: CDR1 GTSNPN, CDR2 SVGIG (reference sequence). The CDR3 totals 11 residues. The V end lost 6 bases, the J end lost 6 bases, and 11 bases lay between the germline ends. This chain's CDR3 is CACTGVKTQYF. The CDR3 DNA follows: TGTGCCTGCACGGGGGTAAAGACCCAGTACTTC. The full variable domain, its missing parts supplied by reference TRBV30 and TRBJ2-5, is SQTIHQWPATLVQPVGSPLSLECTVEGTSNPNLYWYRQAAGRGLQLLFYSVGIGQISSEVPQNLSASRPQDRQFILSSKKLLLSDSGFYLCACTGVKTQYFGPGTRLLVL.